The present T cell receptor (beta chain) was sequenced within a study of identical twins. TCRdb reanalysed the 5' RACE reads using MiXCR and keeps one entry per CDR3 protein. This sample yields roughly 1,500,000 distinct CDR3 sequences, of which about 30% are seen a single time; 0.25% to 0.3% belongs to the top ten. This CDR3 spans 10 amino acids. The germline CDR1 and CDR2 sequences are MNHEY and SVGEGT. The V end lost 8 bases, the J end lost 8 bases, and 7 bases lay between the germline ends. This clonotype was recorded at least ten times. The TCR sequence derives from a newborn girl in good health. The sample taken for sequencing was cord blood. The rearrangement joins TRBV6-2 or TRBV6-3 to TRBJ2-1; no reliable D call. The CDR3 here is CASGDHEQFF. The CDR3 nucleotides are TGTGCCAGCGGGGATCATGAGCAGTTCTTC.